The rows below give T cell receptor beta chains drawn from one sample of a study of neurological immune-mediated disorders. TCRdb independently ran MiXCR on the 5' RACE reads; one entry per CDR3 protein. The table shows 84,000 or so distinct CDR3 sequences, with about 4% occurring only once. The sequenced material came from PBMCs. The receptors come from a woman between 55 and 75 years old with multiple sclerosis. CDR3s include the opening cysteine and the closing phenylalanine or tryptophan. Each record gives: J gene, clone size, D gene, V gene, CDR3 DNA, CDR3 protein. The D gene is left open where the match is weak. The size field reads once, few, many or a size class.

J: TRBJ1-1
size: many
D: -
V: TRBV6-5
DNA: TGTGCCAGCAGAAAACAGGGACTCAACACTGAAGCTTTCTTT
CDR3: CASRKQGLNTEAFF

J: TRBJ2-1
size: many
D: TRBD1
V: TRBV5-1
DNA: TGCGCCAGCAGCTCACACACAGGGGGCGGTGGGTTCTTC
CDR3: CASSSHTGGGGFF

J: TRBJ2-1
size: many
D: -
V: TRBV27
DNA: TGTGCCAGCAGTTTCTGGCGCGGGGGCCACAATGAGCAGTTCTTC
CDR3: CASSFWRGGHNEQFF

J: TRBJ1-2
size: many
D: -
V: TRBV6-5
DNA: TGTGCCAGCAGTTACTCGGCGGCAGCTAACTATGGCTACACCTTC
CDR3: CASSYSAAANYGYTF

J: TRBJ1-2
size: many
D: -
V: TRBV11-2
DNA: TGTGCCAGCAGCTTAAGCCCCGACGGAGATGGCTACACCTTC
CDR3: CASSLSPDGDGYTF

J: TRBJ2-7
size: many
D: -
V: TRBV5-6
DNA: TGTGCCAGCAGCTTGCGGGTTCGAGGGGAACTGTCCTACGAGCAGTACTTC
CDR3: CASSLRVRGELSYEQYF

J: TRBJ1-1
size: many
D: TRBD1
V: TRBV7-8
DNA: TGTGCCAGCAGCTTAGTTTCAGGGACAGACAGGGAAGCTTTCTTT
CDR3: CASSLVSGTDREAFF

J: TRBJ2-6
size: many
D: TRBD1
V: TRBV5-7
DNA: TGTGCCAGCAGCCGAGCCGGGACAGGGAGGTCTGGGGCCAACGTCCTGACTTTC
CDR3: CASSRAGTGRSGANVLTF

J: TRBJ2-1
size: many
D: TRBD2
V: TRBV5-1
DNA: TGCGCCAGCAGCTTAACTAGCGGGGGCTCCTACAATGAGCAGTTCTTC
CDR3: CASSLTSGGSYNEQFF

J: TRBJ2-7
size: many
D: TRBD2
V: TRBV7-9
DNA: TGTGCCAGCAGCTTAGATAGCGGGGGGACCTACGAGCAGTACTTC
CDR3: CASSLDSGGTYEQYF

J: TRBJ2-3
size: many
D: -
V: TRBV10-3
DNA: TGTGCCATCAGTGAGGGCATCTCTAGCACAGATACGCAGTATTTT
CDR3: CAISEGISSTDTQYF

J: TRBJ2-3
size: many
D: -
V: TRBV6-5
DNA: TGTGCCAGCAGTTACCGCGGTGGGGATACGCAGTATTTT
CDR3: CASSYRGGDTQYF

J: TRBJ1-1
size: many
D: -
V: TRBV5-1
DNA: TGCGCCAGCAGCCCGGTAGAGTCTCCTAACACTGAAGCTTTCTTT
CDR3: CASSPVESPNTEAFF

J: TRBJ2-7
size: many
D: -
V: TRBV5-1
DNA: TGCGCCAGCAGCCTGCCCCCCAGAGGCGAGCAGTACTTC
CDR3: CASSLPPRGEQYF

J: TRBJ2-1
size: many
D: TRBD2
V: TRBV5-1
DNA: TGCGCCAGCAGGGGAGCGGGGGGGCGGAATGAGCAGTTCTTC
CDR3: CASRGAGGRNEQFF

J: TRBJ2-7
size: many
D: -
V: TRBV5-4
DNA: TGTGCCAGCAACAGGGCTGACTCCTACGAGCAGTACTTC
CDR3: CASNRADSYEQYF

J: TRBJ1-5
size: many
D: -
V: TRBV20-1
DNA: TGCAGTGCTAGATCGGATAGCAATCAGCCCCAGCATTTT
CDR3: CSARSDSNQPQHF

J: TRBJ2-4
size: many
D: -
V: TRBV5-1
DNA: TGCGCCAGCAGCCAGGGTTCGAGAGAGGGCATTCAGTACTTC
CDR3: CASSQGSREGIQYF

J: TRBJ1-1
size: many
D: -
V: TRBV2
DNA: TGTGCCAGCAGTGAAGGGGCGGGACTGAACACTGAAGCTTTCTTT
CDR3: CASSEGAGLNTEAFF

J: TRBJ1-1
size: many
D: -
V: TRBV10-3
DNA: TGTGCCATCCGGGGCCCAATGACCACTGAAGCTTTCTTT
CDR3: CAIRGPMTTEAFF

J: TRBJ1-2
size: many
D: -
V: TRBV27
DNA: TGTGCCAGCAGACCCTCATGGCTCTCGAACTATGGCTACACCTTC
CDR3: CASRPSWLSNYGYTF

J: TRBJ2-3
size: many
D: TRBD2
V: TRBV5-1
DNA: TGCGCCAGCAGATCCGAGGCTAGCGGGGGTGGCCGCACAGATACGCAGTATTTT
CDR3: CASRSEASGGGRTDTQYF

J: TRBJ1-1
size: many
D: -
V: TRBV12-3/TRBV12-4
DNA: TGTGCCAGCAGTTTAAAAAGAACAGGGCCGAACACTGAAGCTTTCTTT
CDR3: CASSLKRTGPNTEAFF

J: TRBJ2-5
size: many
D: TRBD2
V: TRBV6-2/TRBV6-3
DNA: TGTGCCAGCAGTTACGGAGGACTAGCGGGGTACCAAGAGACCCAGTACTTC
CDR3: CASSYGGLAGYQETQYF

J: TRBJ2-2
size: many
D: -
V: TRBV5-4
DNA: TGTGCCAGCACCTTAGGCGGCGCGGGGGAGCTGTTTTTT
CDR3: CASTLGGAGELFF

J: TRBJ1-6
size: many
D: -
V: TRBV20-1
DNA: TGCAGTGCTAGAGATCTTGCAGGGGATAATTCACCCCTCCACTTT
CDR3: CSARDLAGDNSPLHF